This T cell receptor beta chain was profiled in a study of graft-versus-host responses after intestinal transplantation. Here immunoSEQ multiplex PCR was the method, and the copy in TCRdb shows in-frame clones only, minus some. The table lists roughly 110,000 clones, approximately 88% of them singletons, with around 0.7% in the top ten. A remark on this clone: Its cognate antigen is unknown.

The source of this sequence is a human donor who was the organ donor for an intestinal transplant. Sequences were derived from unstimulated CD4+ T cells sorted from spleen or lymph node cells, sampled before transplant.

CDR3 nucleotide sequence: TGTGCCAGCAGTTTAAAGGGCAGAAACTATGGCTACACCTTC. Translating gives CASSLKGRNYGYTF. This chain uses TRBV27 with TRBJ1-2; no clear D gene. In germline, CDR1 is MNHEY, CDR2 SMNVEV (reference sequence). Trimming removed 2 bases from V and 2 bases from J, with 9 bases in between. CDR3 size: 14 residues.